The subject of this entry is one T cell receptor (beta chain). The assay was immunoSEQ multiplex PCR, and TCRdb's table has in-frame clones only and misses some. The data contain 200,000 or so clones, about 86% of them seen just once; the ten biggest clones take up over 2.5%. Germline CDR1 reads MGHRA; CDR2 reads YSYEKL. This CDR3 region has 16 residues. The ends lost 1 base at V and 2 bases at J; junction bases unmatched: 7. The data were obtained in a study of cytomegalovirus exposure and HLA in healthy donors. The sequencing input was PBMCs. The source of this sequence is a woman younger than 30 in good health and CMV-seronegative. V usage is TRBV4-1 and J usage is TRBJ2-7; 8 bases are shared with TRBD2. DNA for the CDR3: TGCGCCAGCAGCCAAGCCCTGGGCGGGAGGACCTACGAGCAGTACTTC. This encodes CASSQALGGRTYEQYF.